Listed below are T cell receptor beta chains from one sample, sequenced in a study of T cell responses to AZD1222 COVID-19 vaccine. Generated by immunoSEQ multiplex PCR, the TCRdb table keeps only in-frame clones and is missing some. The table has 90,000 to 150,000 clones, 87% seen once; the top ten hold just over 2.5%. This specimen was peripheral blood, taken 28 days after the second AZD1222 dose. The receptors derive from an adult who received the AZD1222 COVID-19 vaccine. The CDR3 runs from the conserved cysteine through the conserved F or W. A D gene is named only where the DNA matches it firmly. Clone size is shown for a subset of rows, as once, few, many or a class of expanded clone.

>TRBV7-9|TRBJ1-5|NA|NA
TGTGCCAGCAGCTTAGCGAGGGGGGCCAGCACGGGAGGGAATCAGCCCCAGCATTTT
CASSLARGASTGGNQPQHF
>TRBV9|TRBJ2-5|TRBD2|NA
TGTGCCAGCAGCGTAAGTGGTCTAGCGGGGGGACAAGAGACCCAGTACTTC
CASSVSGLAGGQETQYF
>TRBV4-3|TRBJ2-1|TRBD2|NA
TGCGCCAGCAGAGCAGCCGGAGCGGGGGTGAGCTCCTACAATGAGCAGTTCTTC
CASRAAGAGVSSYNEQFF
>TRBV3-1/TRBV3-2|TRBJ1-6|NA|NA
TGTGCCAGCAGCCAAGGCCGGTCTAATTCACCCCTCCACTTT
CASSQGRSNSPLHF
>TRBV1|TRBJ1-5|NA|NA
TGCACCAGCAGCCAAGACGGGGAAGACAATCAGCCCCAGCATTTT
CTSSQDGEDNQPQHF
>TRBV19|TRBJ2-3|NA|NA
TGTGCCAGTAGTGTCGTAAAAGCAGATACGCAGTATTTT
CASSVVKADTQYF
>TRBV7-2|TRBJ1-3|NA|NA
TGTGCCAGCAGCTTTTCCCCGGGGGCGTCTGGAAACACCATATATTTT
CASSFSPGASGNTIYF
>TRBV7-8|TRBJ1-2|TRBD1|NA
TGTGCCATCCGGACAGGGGGCATCTATGGCTACACCTTC
CAIRTGGIYGYTF
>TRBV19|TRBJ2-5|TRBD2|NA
TGTGCCAGTAGTGCCGTAGCGGGGGGTTCGATGACCCAGTACTTC
CASSAVAGGSMTQYF
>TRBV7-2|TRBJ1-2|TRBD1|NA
TGTGCCAGCAGCGCGGACAGGGGTTGGCTTGGCTACACCTTC
CASSADRGWLGYTF
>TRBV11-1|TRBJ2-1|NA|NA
TGTGCCAGCAGCTTTGATCGGAACAATGAGCAGTTCTTC
CASSFDRNNEQFF
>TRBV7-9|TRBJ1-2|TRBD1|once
TGTGCCAGCAGCTTATTCGTGGGACAGGGGACTTATGGCTACACCTTC
CASSLFVGQGTYGYTF
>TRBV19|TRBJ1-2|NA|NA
TGTGCCAGTAGTACACGGTCGGGAGTTAACTATGGCTACACCTTC
CASSTRSGVNYGYTF
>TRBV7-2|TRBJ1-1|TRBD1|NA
TGTGCCAGCAGCTCCACAGGGGGCGAGACTGAAGCTTTCTTT
CASSSTGGETEAFF
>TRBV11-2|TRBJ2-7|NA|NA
TGTGCCAGCAGCCCAGGGGCTGAGCAGTACTTC
CASSPGAEQYF
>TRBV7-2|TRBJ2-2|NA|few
TGTGCCAGCAGCAAGAGGTCGGGGACCGGGGAGCTGTTTTTT
CASSKRSGTGELFF
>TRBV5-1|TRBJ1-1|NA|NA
TGCGCCAGCAGCTTGTTGGGGATTGAAGCTTTCTTT
CASSLLGIEAFF
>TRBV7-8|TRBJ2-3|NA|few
TGTGCCAGCAGACTAAGGGGCTCCGAGGGCACAGATACGCAGTATTTT
CASRLRGSEGTDTQYF
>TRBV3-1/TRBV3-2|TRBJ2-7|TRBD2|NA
TGTGCCAGCAGCCAAACTAGCGGGGGGTACGAGCAGTACTTC
CASSQTSGGYEQYF
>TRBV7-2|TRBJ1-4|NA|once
TGTGCCAGCAGCTTCGGGCTTAATGAAAAACTGTTTTTT
CASSFGLNEKLFF
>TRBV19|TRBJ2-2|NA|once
TGTGCCAGTAGTAGCGCGGGGACCGGGACCGGGGAGCTGTTTTTT
CASSSAGTGTGELFF
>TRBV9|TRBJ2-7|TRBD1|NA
TGTGCCAGCAGCCTTCGACAGGGAAGCTCCTACGAGCAGTACTTC
CASSLRQGSSYEQYF
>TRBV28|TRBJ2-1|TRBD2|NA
TGTGCCAGCAGCCCTCCGCGGGGGAAATACAATGAGCAGTTCTTC
CASSPPRGKYNEQFF
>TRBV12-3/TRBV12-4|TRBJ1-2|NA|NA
TGTGCCAGCAGCAGGGGCTATGGCTACACCTTC
CASSRGYGYTF
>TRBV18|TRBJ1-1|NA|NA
TGTGCCAGCTCAGCACCCTCGACAGGACCGAACACTGAAGCTTTCTTT
CASSAPSTGPNTEAFF
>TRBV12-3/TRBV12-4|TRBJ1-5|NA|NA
TGTGCCAGCAGTCTCCCAAGACAGCCCCAGCATTTT
CASSLPRQPQHF
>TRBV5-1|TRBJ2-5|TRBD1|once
TGCGCCAGCAGCTCTTTCACAGGGGGCTGGGGGGAGACCCAGTACTTC
CASSSFTGGWGETQYF
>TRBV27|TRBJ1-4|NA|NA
TGTGCCAGCAGTACCGCAGGGTACGAAAAACTGTTTTTT
CASSTAGYEKLFF
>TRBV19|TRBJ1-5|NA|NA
TGTGCCAGTAGACGATCGGACGGTAATCAGCCCCAGCATTTT
CASRRSDGNQPQHF
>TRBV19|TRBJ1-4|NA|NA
TGTGCCAGTAGTGTCCCGGTTGGACAGCCTGAAAAACTGTTTTTT
CASSVPVGQPEKLFF
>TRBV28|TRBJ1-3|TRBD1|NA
TGTGCCAGCCGACCCCCCGGGACAGCTGGAAACACCATATATTTT
CASRPPGTAGNTIYF
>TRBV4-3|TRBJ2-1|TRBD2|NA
TGCGCCAGCAGCCAAGGAGCTTCTGGCGGGGGGGGCCTAGAGCAGTTCTTC
CASSQGASGGGGLEQFF
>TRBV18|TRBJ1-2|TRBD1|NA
TGTGCCAGCTCGTTATCGGGACAGGGTAGGAACTATGGCTACACCTTC
CASSLSGQGRNYGYTF
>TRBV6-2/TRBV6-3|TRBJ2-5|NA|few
TGTGCCAGCAGTTACGGGCAGGACGTAACCCAGTACTTC
CASSYGQDVTQYF
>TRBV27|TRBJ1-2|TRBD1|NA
TGTGCCAGCAGTCCCAGACGGACAGGGGGTGGCTACACCTTC
CASSPRRTGGGYTF
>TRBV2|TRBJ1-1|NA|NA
TGTGCCAGCAGTGAGCTGGTGAAGCTTTTCTTT
CASSELVKLFF
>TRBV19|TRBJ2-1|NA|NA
TGTGCCAGTAGTATAGTAGGGAGTAATGAGCAGTTCTTC
CASSIVGSNEQFF
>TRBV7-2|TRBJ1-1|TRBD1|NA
TGTGCCAGCAGCTTACAGGGACAGGGATTAACTGAAGCTTTCTTT
CASSLQGQGLTEAFF
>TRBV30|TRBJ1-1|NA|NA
TGTGCCTGGAGTACCCGGACCACTGAAGCTTTCTTT
CAWSTRTTEAFF
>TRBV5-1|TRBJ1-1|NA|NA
TGCGCCAGCAGCTTACAGGGTGTGGGGACTGAAGCTTTCTTT
CASSLQGVGTEAFF
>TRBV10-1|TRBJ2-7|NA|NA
TGCGCCAGCAGTGAGAGGAGGGCGGCAGGGGGGAACTACGAGCAGTACTTC
CASSERRAAGGNYEQYF
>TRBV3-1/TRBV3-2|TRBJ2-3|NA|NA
TGTGCCAGCAGCCAAGTCCCGGCGCGCACAGATACGCAGTATTTT
CASSQVPARTDTQYF
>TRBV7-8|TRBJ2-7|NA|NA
TGTGCCAGCAGCTTCGTCGGATACGAGCAGTACTTC
CASSFVGYEQYF
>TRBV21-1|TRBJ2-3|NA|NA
TGTGCCAGCAGCGCCCCGGGACAGGGGCCTTGGACAGATACGCAGTATTTT
CASSAPGQGPWTDTQYF
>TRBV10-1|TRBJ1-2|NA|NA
TGCGCCAGCATTCTGATGCTTGCACGGGACTATGGCTACACCTTC
CASILMLARDYGYTF
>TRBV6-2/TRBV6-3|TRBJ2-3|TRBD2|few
TGTGCCAGCAGTTACGCACTAGCGGGGGGAACAGATACGCAGTATTTT
CASSYALAGGTDTQYF
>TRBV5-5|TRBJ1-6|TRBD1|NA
TGTGCCAGCAGCGTGGGACAGGGTCTCGATAATTCACCCCTCCACTTT
CASSVGQGLDNSPLHF
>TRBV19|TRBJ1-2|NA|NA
TGTGCCAGTAGGTCCGGGACCTTCTATGGCTACACCTTC
CASRSGTFYGYTF
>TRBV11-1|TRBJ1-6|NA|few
TGTGCCAGCAGCCTCCGCCGAGGGGATTATAATTCACCCCTCCACTTT
CASSLRRGDYNSPLHF
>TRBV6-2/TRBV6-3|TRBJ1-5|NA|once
TGTGCCAGCAGTCGTCCTATAAATCAGCCCCAGCATTTT
CASSRPINQPQHF
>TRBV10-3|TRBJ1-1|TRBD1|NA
TGTGCCATCAGTGAGGCCTCCGGGACAGGGAGTACTGAAGCTTTCTTT
CAISEASGTGSTEAFF
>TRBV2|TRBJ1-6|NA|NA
TGTGCCAGCAGTGATTGGACGGTAGGAAATTCACCCCTCCACTTT
CASSDWTVGNSPLHF